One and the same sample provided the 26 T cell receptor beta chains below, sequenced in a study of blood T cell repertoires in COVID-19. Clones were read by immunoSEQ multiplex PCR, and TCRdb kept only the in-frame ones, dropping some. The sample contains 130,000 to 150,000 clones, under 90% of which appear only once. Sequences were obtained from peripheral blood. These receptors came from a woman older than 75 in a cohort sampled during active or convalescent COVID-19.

The CDR3 loop is CASSLPQDGTAQSTEAFF. CDR3 bases: TGTGCCAGCAGCTTGCCACAAGATGGGACAGCGCAATCCACTGAAGCTTTCTTT. This sequence joins TRBV7-2 and TRBJ1-1; 7 nucleotides line up with TRBD1. V was clipped by 3 bases and J by 4 bases; unmatched bases: 17. The CDR3 is 18 amino acids. The germline CDR1 and CDR2 sequences are SGHTA and FQGNSA.

CDR3 DNA: TGTGCCAGCAGTTATACAGGCGAAGCCCAGCATTTT. Amino acids: CASSYTGEAQHF. V usage is TRBV6-2 or TRBV6-3 and J usage is TRBJ1-5; perhaps TRBD1 as D (5 bases). Between the trimmed V and J ends, which lost 3 bases and 11 bases, there was a span of 11 bases. Germline V gene data show CDR1 as MNHEY and CDR2 as SVGEGT. This CDR3 region has 12 residues.

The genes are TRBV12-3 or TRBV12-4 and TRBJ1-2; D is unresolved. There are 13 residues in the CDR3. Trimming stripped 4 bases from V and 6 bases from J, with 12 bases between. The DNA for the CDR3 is TGTGCCAGCAGTTCAGGAGGGTTCGATGGCTACACCTTC. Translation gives CASSSGGFDGYTF.

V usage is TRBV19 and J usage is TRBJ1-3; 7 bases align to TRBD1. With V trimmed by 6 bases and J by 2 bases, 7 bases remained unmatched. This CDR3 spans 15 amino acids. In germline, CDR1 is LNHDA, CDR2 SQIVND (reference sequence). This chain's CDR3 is CASRLGQRAGNTIYF. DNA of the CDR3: TGTGCCAGTAGGCTGGGACAGAGGGCTGGAAACACCATATATTTT.

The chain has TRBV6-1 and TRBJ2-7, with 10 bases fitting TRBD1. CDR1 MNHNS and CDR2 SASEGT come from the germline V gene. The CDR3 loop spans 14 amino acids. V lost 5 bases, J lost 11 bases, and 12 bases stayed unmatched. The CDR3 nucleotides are TGTGCCAGCAGTTCTCTGGACAGGGGGGTGGTTAAGTACGTC. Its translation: CASSSLDRGVVKYV.

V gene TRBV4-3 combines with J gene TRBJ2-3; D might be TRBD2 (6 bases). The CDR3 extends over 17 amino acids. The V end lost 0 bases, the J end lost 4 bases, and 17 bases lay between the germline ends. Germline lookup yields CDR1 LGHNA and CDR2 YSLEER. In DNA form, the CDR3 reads TGCGCCAGCAGCCAAGATTACTTGGGGGGAGGAGCAGATACGCAGTATTTT. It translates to CASSQDYLGGGADTQYF.

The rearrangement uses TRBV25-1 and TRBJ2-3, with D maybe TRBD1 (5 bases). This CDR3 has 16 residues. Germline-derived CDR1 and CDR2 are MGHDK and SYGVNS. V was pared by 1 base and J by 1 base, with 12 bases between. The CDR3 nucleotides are TGTGCCAGCAGTGAATTATCAGGGTTGGGCACAGATACGCAGTATTTT. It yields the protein CASSELSGLGTDTQYF.

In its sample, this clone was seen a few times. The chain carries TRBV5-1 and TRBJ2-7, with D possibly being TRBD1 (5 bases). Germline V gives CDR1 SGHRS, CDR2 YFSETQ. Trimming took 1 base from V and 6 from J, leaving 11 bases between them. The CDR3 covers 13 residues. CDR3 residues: CASSLYDSTEQYF. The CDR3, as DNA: TGCGCCAGCAGCTTGTACGACAGCACCGAGCAGTACTTC.

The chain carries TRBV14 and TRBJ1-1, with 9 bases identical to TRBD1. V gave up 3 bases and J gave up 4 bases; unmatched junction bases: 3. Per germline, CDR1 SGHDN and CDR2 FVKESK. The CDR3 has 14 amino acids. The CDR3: CASSHGQGSTEAFF. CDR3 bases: TGTGCCAGCAGCCACGGACAGGGGTCCACTGAAGCTTTCTTT.

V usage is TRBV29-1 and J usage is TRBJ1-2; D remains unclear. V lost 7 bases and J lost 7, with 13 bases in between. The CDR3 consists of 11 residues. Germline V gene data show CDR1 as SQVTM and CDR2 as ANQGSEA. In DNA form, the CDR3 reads TGCAGCGCCCGGGAGTCGTTTGGCTACACCTTC. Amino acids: CSARESFGYTF. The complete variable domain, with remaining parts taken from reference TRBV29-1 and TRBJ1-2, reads SAVISQKPSRDICQRGTSLTIQCQVDSQVTMMFWYRQQPGQSLTLIATANQGSEATYESGFVIDKFPISRPNLTFSTLTVSNMSPEDSSIYLCSARESFGYTFGSGTRLTVV.

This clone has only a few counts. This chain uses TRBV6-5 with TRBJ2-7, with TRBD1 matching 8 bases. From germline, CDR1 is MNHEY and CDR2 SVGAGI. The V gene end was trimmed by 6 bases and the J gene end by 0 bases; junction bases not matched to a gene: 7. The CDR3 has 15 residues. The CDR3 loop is CASSRQGIYSYEQYF. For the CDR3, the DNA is TGTGCCAGCAGCCGACAGGGGATTTACTCCTACGAGCAGTACTTC.

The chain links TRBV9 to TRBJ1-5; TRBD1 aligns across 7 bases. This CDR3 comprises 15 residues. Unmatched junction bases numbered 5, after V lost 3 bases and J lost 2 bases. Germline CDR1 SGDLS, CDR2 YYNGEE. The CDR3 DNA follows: TGTGCCAGCAGCGAGACAGGGTTTGGCAATCAGCCCCAGCATTTT. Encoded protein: CASSETGFGNQPQHF.

CDR3 protein: CASALRGQTYNEQFF. Here the CDR3 DNA reads TGTGCCAGCGCATTAAGAGGACAGACCTACAATGAGCAGTTCTTC. The chain uses TRBV11-3 and TRBJ2-1, with D maybe TRBD1 (6 bases). Germline assignment: CDR1 SGHNT and CDR2 YENEEA. V lost 8 bases and J 2 bases, leaving 16 bases between the germline ends. CDR3 size: 15 residues.

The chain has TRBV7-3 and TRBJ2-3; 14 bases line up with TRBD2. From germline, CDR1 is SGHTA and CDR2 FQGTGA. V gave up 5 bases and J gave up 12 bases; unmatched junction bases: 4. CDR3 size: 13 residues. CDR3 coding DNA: TGTGCCAGCAGCGGGACTAGCGGGGGAGTACAGTATTTT. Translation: CASSGTSGGVQYF.

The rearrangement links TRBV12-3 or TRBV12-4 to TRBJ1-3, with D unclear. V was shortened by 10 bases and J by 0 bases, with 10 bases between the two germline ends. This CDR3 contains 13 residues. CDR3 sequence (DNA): TGTGCCACCCAAGGGAGCTCTGGAAACACCATATATTTT. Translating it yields CATQGSSGNTIYF.

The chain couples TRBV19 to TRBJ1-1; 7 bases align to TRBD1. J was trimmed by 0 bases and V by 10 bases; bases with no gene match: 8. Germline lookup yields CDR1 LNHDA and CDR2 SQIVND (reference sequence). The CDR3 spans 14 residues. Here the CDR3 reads CATWDSRMNTEAFF. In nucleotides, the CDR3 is TGTGCCACCTGGGACAGTAGAATGAACACTGAAGCTTTCTTT.

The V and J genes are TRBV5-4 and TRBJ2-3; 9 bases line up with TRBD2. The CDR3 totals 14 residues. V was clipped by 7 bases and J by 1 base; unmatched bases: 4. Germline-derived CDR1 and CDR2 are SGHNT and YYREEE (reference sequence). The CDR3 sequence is CASGRTSGTDTQYF. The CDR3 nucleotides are TGTGCCAGCGGCAGGACTAGCGGCACAGATACGCAGTATTTT. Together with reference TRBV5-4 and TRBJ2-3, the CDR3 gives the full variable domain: ETGVTQSPTHLIKTRGQQVTLRCSSQSGHNTVSWYQQALGQGPQFIFQYYREEENGRGNFPPRFSGLQFPNYSSELNVNALELDDSALYLCASGRTSGTDTQYFGPGTRLTVL.

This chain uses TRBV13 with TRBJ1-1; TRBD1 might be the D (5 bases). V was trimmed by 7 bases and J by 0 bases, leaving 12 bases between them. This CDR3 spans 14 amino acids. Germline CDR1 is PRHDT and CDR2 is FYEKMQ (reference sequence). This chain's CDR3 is CASTAGLMNTEAFF. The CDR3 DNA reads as TGTGCCAGCACCGCGGGACTCATGAACACTGAAGCTTTCTTT.

The CDR3 here is CAWKLANTGELFF. Written as DNA, the CDR3 is TGTGCCTGGAAACTAGCCAACACCGGGGAGCTGTTTTTT. V is TRBV30 and J is TRBJ2-2; a possible D gene is TRBD2 (6 bases). CDR3 size: 13 residues. V lost 4 bases, J lost 2 bases, and 8 bases lay in between. CDR1 and CDR2 (germline): GTSNPN, SVGIG (reference sequence).

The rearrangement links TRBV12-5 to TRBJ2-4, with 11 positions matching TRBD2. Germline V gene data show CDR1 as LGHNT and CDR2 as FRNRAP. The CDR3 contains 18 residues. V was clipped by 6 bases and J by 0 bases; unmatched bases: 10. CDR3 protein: CASGPTSGGLLAKNIQYF. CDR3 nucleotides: TGTGCTAGTGGACCCACTAGCGGGGGACTCCTAGCCAAAAACATTCAGTACTTC.

The chain's CDR3 is CASSLTGYGYTF. The CDR3 DNA follows: TGTGCCAGCAGTTTAACGGGTTATGGCTACACCTTC. The V gene is TRBV12-3 or TRBV12-4, the J gene TRBJ1-2; D not certain. V was clipped by 2 bases and J by 5 bases, with 6 bases between them. This CDR3 comprises 12 residues.

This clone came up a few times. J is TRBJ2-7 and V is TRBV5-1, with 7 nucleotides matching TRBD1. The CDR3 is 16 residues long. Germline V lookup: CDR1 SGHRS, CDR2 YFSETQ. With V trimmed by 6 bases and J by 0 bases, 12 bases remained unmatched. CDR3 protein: CASTVGAGDSSYEQYF. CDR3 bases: TGCGCCAGCACCGTGGGGGCCGGGGACAGCTCCTACGAGCAGTACTTC.

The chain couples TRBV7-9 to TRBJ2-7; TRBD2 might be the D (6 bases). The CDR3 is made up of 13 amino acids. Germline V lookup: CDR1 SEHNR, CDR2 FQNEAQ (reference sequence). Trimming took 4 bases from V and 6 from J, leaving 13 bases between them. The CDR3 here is CASSYPLGGEQYF. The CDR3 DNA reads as TGTGCCAGCAGCTACCCCTTGGGGGGCGAGCAGTACTTC.

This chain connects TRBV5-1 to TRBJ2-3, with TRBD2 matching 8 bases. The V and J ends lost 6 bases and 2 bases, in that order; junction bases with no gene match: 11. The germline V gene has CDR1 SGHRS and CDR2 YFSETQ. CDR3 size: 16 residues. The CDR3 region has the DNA TGCGCCAGCACTCCTGGTGCGGGGGGTCCCACAGATACGCAGTATTTT. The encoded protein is CASTPGAGGPTDTQYF.

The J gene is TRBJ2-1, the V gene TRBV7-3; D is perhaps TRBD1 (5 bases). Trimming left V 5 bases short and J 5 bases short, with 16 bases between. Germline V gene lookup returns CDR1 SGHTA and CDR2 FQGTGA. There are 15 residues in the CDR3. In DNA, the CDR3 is TGTGCCAGCAGCCTACAGGTGTCGGGTGACAATGAGCAGTTCTTC. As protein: CASSLQVSGDNEQFF. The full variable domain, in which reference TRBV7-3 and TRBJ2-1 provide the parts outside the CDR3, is GAGVSQTPSNKVTEKGKYVELRCDPISGHTALYWYRQSLGQGPEFLIYFQGTGAADDSGLPNDRFFAVRPEGSVSTLKIQRTERGDSAVYLCASSLQVSGDNEQFFGPGTRLTVL.

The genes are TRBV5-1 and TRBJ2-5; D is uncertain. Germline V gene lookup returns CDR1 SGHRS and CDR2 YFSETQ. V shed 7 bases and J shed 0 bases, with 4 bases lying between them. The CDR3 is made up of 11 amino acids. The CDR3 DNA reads TGCGCCAGCCGGGACCAAGAGACCCAGTACTTC. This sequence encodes CASRDQETQYF.